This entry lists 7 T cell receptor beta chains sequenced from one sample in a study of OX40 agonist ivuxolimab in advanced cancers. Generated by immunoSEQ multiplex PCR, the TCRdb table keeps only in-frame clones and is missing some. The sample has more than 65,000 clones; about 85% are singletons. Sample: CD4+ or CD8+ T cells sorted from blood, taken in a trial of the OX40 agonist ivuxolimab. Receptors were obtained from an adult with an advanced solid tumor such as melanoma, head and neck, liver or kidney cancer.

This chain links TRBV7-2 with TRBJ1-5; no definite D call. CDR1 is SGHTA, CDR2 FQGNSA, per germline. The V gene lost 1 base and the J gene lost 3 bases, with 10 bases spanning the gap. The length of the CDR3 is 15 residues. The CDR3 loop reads CASSLVGNANQPQHF. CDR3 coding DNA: TGTGCCAGCAGCTTAGTAGGCAACGCCAATCAGCCCCAGCATTTT.

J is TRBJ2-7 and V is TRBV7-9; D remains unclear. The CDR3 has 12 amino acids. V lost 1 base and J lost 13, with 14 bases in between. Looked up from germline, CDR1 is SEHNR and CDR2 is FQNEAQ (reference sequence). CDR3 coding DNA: TGTGCCAGCAGCTTAGACTCCCAACACTCCTACTTC. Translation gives CASSLDSQHSYF.

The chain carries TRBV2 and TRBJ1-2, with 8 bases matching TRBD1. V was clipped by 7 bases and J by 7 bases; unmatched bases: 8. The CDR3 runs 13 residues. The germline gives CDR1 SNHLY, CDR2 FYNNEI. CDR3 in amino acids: CASIRSGGGGYTF. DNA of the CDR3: TGTGCCAGCATCAGGTCAGGGGGCGGTGGCTACACCTTC. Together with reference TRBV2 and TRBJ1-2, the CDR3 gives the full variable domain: EPEVTQTPSHQVTQMGQEVILRCVPISNHLYFYWYRQILGQKVEFLVSFYNNEISEKSEIFDDQFSVERPDGSNFTLKIRSTKLEDSAMYFCASIRSGGGGYTFGSGTRLTVV.

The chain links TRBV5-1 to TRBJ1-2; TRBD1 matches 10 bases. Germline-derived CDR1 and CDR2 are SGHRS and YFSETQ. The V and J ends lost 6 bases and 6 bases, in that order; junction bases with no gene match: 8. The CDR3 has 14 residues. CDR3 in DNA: TGCGCCAGCACCTCAGAGACAGGGGGCAATGGCTACACCTTC. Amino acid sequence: CASTSETGGNGYTF.

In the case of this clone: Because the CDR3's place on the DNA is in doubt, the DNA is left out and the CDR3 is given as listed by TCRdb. This CDR3 is CASTSGRQGWSNYGYTF. The chain links TRBV19 to TRBJ1-2; the table calls TRBD1, which could not be checked here. Looked up from germline, CDR1 is LNHDA and CDR2 is SQIVND (reference sequence). Termini included, the CDR3 measures 17 amino acids.

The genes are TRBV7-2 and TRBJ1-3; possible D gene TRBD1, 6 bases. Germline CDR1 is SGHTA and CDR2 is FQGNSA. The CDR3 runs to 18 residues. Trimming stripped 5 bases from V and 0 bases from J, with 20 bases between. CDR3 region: CASSTPATGILSGNTIYF. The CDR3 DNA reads TGTGCCAGCAGCACCCCCGCCACAGGGATCCTCTCTGGAAACACCATATATTTT.

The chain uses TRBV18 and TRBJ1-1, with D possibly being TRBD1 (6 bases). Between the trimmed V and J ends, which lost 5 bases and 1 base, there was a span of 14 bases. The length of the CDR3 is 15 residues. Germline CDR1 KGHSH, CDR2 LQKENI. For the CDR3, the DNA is TGTGCCAGCTCAGAGATGGGGGGGCGGAACACTGAAGCTTTCTTT. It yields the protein CASSEMGGRNTEAFF.